A selection of T cell receptor beta chains follows, all from one sample in a study of blood T cells in healthy people across ages. Each CDR3 protein gets one entry after TCRdb re-called the 5' RACE reads with MiXCR. The table records approximately 800,000 distinct CDR3 sequences, about 62% of them present only once. Sequencing was carried out using blood. These TCRs come from a man aged 30 to 39 in good health. CDR3s include the opening cysteine and the closing phenylalanine or tryptophan. The D gene is left open where the match is weak. The listing skips clone size in some rows; elsewhere it reads once, few, many or a size class.

j_call v_call clone_size d_call cdr3_aa cdr3_nt
TRBJ1-4 TRBV29-1 few TRBD1 CSVPGQGEKLFF TGCAGCGTGCCGGGACAGGGGGAAAAACTGTTTTTT
TRBJ2-1 TRBV27 - - CASSLGGWGEQFF TGTGCCAGCAGTTTAGGGGGGTGGGGGGAGCAGTTCTTC
TRBJ2-1 TRBV7-2 - - CASSLVRDGRYNEQFF TGTGCCAGCAGCTTAGTCCGGGACGGAAGGTACAATGAGCAGTTCTTC
TRBJ2-3 TRBV4-2 - - CASSQEFQDTDTQYF TGTGCCAGCAGCCAAGAATTCCAGGACACAGATACGCAGTATTTT
TRBJ1-6 TRBV6-5 - - CASSMDPNSPLHF TGTGCCAGCAGTATGGATCCTAATTCACCCCTCCACTTT
TRBJ2-3 TRBV4-3 few - CASSHRGTDTQYF TGCGCCAGCAGTCACAGGGGCACAGATACGCAGTATTTT
TRBJ1-6 TRBV2 - TRBD1 CASSETGLRSPLHF TGTGCCAGCAGCGAGACAGGGTTACGGTCACCCCTCCACTTT
TRBJ1-2 TRBV6-1 - - CASSEVVGTGGYTF TGTGCCAGCAGTGAAGTTGTGGGCACGGGTGGCTACACCTTC
TRBJ1-4 TRBV29-1 few - CSVEPRDGNEKLFF TGCAGCGTTGAACCTCGGGACGGTAATGAAAAACTGTTTTTT
TRBJ2-1 TRBV7-2 few - CASSFRDTSYNEQFF TGTGCCAGCAGCTTTCGGGACACCTCCTACAATGAGCAGTTCTTC
TRBJ2-3 TRBV29-1 - - CSVDRGGDTQYF TGCAGCGTTGACAGGGGAGGAGATACGCAGTATTTT
TRBJ2-5 TRBV29-1 few - CSAEFPRQRATLETQYF TGCAGCGCCGAATTCCCTAGACAGCGTGCTACCCTAGAGACCCAGTACTTC
TRBJ2-7 TRBV20-1 - TRBD1 CSARVRRDRGSYEQYF TGCAGTGCTAGGGTCAGGCGGGACAGGGGGAGTTACGAGCAGTACTTC
TRBJ2-7 TRBV20-1 few - CSALGTYEQYF TGCAGTGCTTTAGGGACCTACGAGCAGTACTTC
TRBJ1-6 TRBV4-3 - - CASSQDPADSPLHF TGCGCCAGCAGCCAAGACCCAGCGGATTCACCCCTCCACTTT
TRBJ2-7 TRBV6-2/TRBV6-3 - - CASSSATYYEQYF TGTGCCAGCAGTTCAGCCACCTACTACGAGCAGTACTTC
TRBJ1-2 TRBV25-1 many - CASRQGGSGYTF TGTGCCAGCAGGCAGGGTGGATCTGGCTACACCTTC